The 29 T cell receptor beta chains below come from one sample, sequenced in a study of molecular identifiers for immune sequencing clone quantification. TCRdb re-derived calls from the PCR reads in MiXCR, one entry per CDR3 protein. The sample has 460,000 or so distinct CDR3 sequences, 25% seen once. Sequenced material: naive CD8+ T cells from blood, with Jurkat cell RNA spiked in. Subset denoted: FACS-sorted CD8+CD4-CCR7+CD45RA+ naive T cells. The receptors here all came from a human donor in good health. Some libraries in this study had Jurkat cell RNA spiked in.

Notes on this clonotype: A much larger clone differs by one base, so this may be a read error. This chain links TRBV7-9 with TRBJ1-6; D is undetermined. Trimming removed 1 base from V and 14 bases from J, with 9 bases in between. This CDR3 spans 12 amino acids. Germline V lookup: CDR1 SEHNR, CDR2 FQNEAQ (reference sequence). The CDR3 coding sequence is TGTGCCAGCAGCTTAGGACCTGGAACCCTCCACTTT. Residues: CASSLGPGTLHF.

This clonotype was found many times. The chain couples TRBV23-1 to TRBJ2-6; D gene ambiguous. TRBV23-1 falls under the ORF class, with uncertain function. V was clipped by 0 bases and J by 0 bases, with 15 bases between them. The CDR3 is 19 amino acids. The CDR3 region is CASSQSEFRVFSGANVLTF. The CDR3 DNA reads TGCGCCAGCAGTCAATCGGAATTTAGGGTATTCTCTGGGGCCAACGTCCTGACTTTC.

This clonotype was counted between two and nine times. The chain links TRBV5-4 to TRBJ2-7; 8 bases agree with TRBD1. This CDR3 is built from 15 residues. After removal of 5 bases from V and 3 bases from J, the junction contained 10 bases not matched to a gene. The germline V gene has CDR1 SGHNT and CDR2 YYREEE (reference sequence). DNA for the CDR3: TGTGCCAGCAGTTACACCGGGACAGGCTTCTACGAGCAGTACTTC. It yields the protein CASSYTGTGFYEQYF. Combining the CDR3 with reference TRBV5-4 and TRBJ2-7 gives the whole variable domain ETGVTQSPTHLIKTRGQQVTLRCSSQSGHNTVSWYQQALGQGPQFIFQYYREEENGRGNFPPRFSGLQFPNYSSELNVNALELDDSALYLCASSYTGTGFYEQYFGPGTRLTVT.

This clonotype appeared once. A clone one base away is much larger, so this may be a read error. This sequence joins TRBV6-6 and TRBJ2-7; either TRBD1 or TRBD2 may supply D (6 bases each). This CDR3 contains 15 residues. Germline values: CDR1 MNHNY, CDR2 SVGAGI (reference sequence). CDR3 in amino acids: CAGSQTGTGPYEQYF. The CDR3 DNA follows: TGTGCCGGCAGCCAAACAGGGACTGGGCCCTACGAGCAGTACTTC.

The gene calls are TRBV13 and TRBJ2-7; TRBD1 matches at 8 bases. Trimming cost V 4 bases and J 4 bases; bases outside gene matches: 6. Germline V gene lookup returns CDR1 PRHDT and CDR2 FYEKMQ (reference sequence). There are 14 residues in the CDR3. The CDR3 loop reads CASSSQGAGYEQYF. As DNA, the CDR3 is TGTGCCAGCAGCTCCCAGGGGGCAGGGTACGAGCAGTACTTC. Based on the CDR3 plus reference TRBV13 and TRBJ2-7, the full variable domain is AAGVIQSPRHLIKEKRETATLKCYPIPRHDTVYWYQQGPGQDPQFLISFYEKMQSDKGSIPDRFSAQQFSDYHSELNMSSLELGDSALYFCASSSQGAGYEQYFGPGTRLTVT.

Concerning this clonotype itself: The conserved final phenylalanine or tryptophan is absent from the CDR3, which likely points to a read error. The chain couples TRBV7-6 to TRBJ2-3, with no clear D. Germline CDR1 is SGHVS and CDR2 is FNYEAQ. The CDR3 consists of 15 residues. The V gene lost 0 bases and the J gene lost 2 bases, with 9 bases spanning the gap. CDR3 sequence (DNA): TGTGCCAGCAGCTTAGCGGGTTTCCCCACAGATACGCAGTATCTT. Residues: CASSLAGFPTDTQYL.

This clonotype was observed many times. The chain links TRBV4-3 to TRBJ1-1, with 8 positions matching TRBD1. J was trimmed by 5 bases and V by 1 base; bases with no gene match: 15. Germline V gene sequence: CDR1 LGHNA, CDR2 YSLEER. The CDR3 length is 18 residues. CDR3 DNA sequence: TGCGCCAGCAGCCAAGCGGCGGGGCAGGGGGCCTCGAAGACTGAAGCTTTCTTT. This translates into CASSQAAGQGASKTEAFF.

V and J are TRBV12-5 and TRBJ1-5, with TRBD1 matching over 11 bases. This CDR3 has 17 amino acids. V trimming: 3 bases; J trimming: 3 bases; junction bases outside the gene matches: 7. Germline CDR1 reads LGHNT; CDR2 reads FRNRAP. The CDR3, as DNA: TGTGCTAGTGGTTTTGGGGGGACAGGGGGGAACAATCAGCCCCAGCATTTT. Its protein product is CASGFGGTGGNNQPQHF. The full variable domain, in which reference TRBV12-5 and TRBJ1-5 provide the parts outside the CDR3, is DARVTQTPRHKVTEMGQEVTMRCQPILGHNTVFWYRQTMMQGLELLAYFRNRAPLDDSGMPKDRFSAEMPDATLATLKIQPSEPRDSAVYFCASGFGGTGGNNQPQHFGDGTRLSIL.

This clonotype has ten or more counts. The chain carries TRBV9 and TRBJ2-3, with D possibly TRBD2 on 5 matching bases. Trimming removed 7 bases at V and 4 bases at J, with 10 bases between. CDR1 and CDR2 (germline): SGDLS, YYNGEE. This CDR3 comprises 12 residues. The CDR3 spells CASEGISDTQYF. The CDR3 bases are TGTGCCAGCGAGGGAATATCAGATACGCAGTATTTT.

This clonotype has a handful of counts. The rearrangement joins TRBV4-3 to TRBJ2-1; 12 nucleotides line up with TRBD2. Germline V lookup: CDR1 LGHNA, CDR2 YSLEER. The CDR3 consists of 18 residues. The ends lost 1 base at V and 6 bases at J; junction bases unmatched: 10. The CDR3 region is CASSQVILAGGAGNEQFF. The CDR3 nucleotides read TGCGCCAGCAGCCAAGTGATCCTAGCGGGAGGGGCGGGCAATGAGCAGTTCTTC.

This clonotype was recorded a few times. The chain couples TRBV27 to TRBJ2-7; tentatively, D is TRBD1 (6 bases). Germline V gene lookup returns CDR1 MNHEY and CDR2 SMNVEV (reference sequence). CDR3 length: 14 residues. V was clipped by 5 bases and J by 2 bases, with 13 bases between them. CDR3 DNA sequence: TGTGCCAGCAGTCCCGGGACAACAGCCTACGAGCAGTACTTC. It is translated as CASSPGTTAYEQYF.

The chain recombines TRBV5-6 with TRBJ1-5, with D possibly matching TRBD1 (5 bases). Trimming shortened V by 2 bases and J by 3 bases, and 12 bases separated the two germline ends. Germline V lookup: CDR1 SGHDT, CDR2 YYEEEE. The CDR3 runs 15 residues. CDR3 region: CASSFGTADNQPQHF. DNA for the CDR3: TGTGCCAGCAGCTTTGGGACCGCTGACAATCAGCCCCAGCATTTT.

The table lists this clonotype with a few counts. The rearrangement joins TRBV7-3 to TRBJ2-7, with D possibly matching TRBD1 (5 bases). Germline-derived CDR1 and CDR2 are SGHTA and FQGTGA. V was shortened by 0 bases and J by 3 bases, with 9 bases between the two germline ends. This CDR3 has 14 amino acids. CDR3 sequence reads: CASSLTDSSYEQYF. For the CDR3, the DNA is TGTGCCAGCAGCTTAACTGACAGCAGCTACGAGCAGTACTTC.

As concerns this clonotype: The junction and the germline gene differ at one end; a read error may be behind it. V usage is TRBV27 and J usage is TRBJ2-3; 8 bases are a match to TRBD2. This CDR3 has 17 amino acids. Germline lookup yields CDR1 MNHEY and CDR2 SMNVEV (reference sequence). The CDR3 is CVSSLVGAGGVTDTQYF. The CDR3 region has the DNA TGTGTCAGCAGTTTGGTGGGCGCGGGAGGAGTCACAGATACGCAGTATTTT.

Comments on this clonotype: A much larger clone is a single base away; this may be a read error. The chain joins TRBV2 to TRBJ2-3; the D gene is possibly TRBD2 (6 bases). V lost 6 bases and J 4 bases, leaving 26 bases between the germline ends. The CDR3 runs to 18 residues. Germline CDR1 and CDR2: SNHLY and FYNNEI. The CDR3 sequence is CASRGLPVSDFSADTQYF. The CDR3 region has the DNA TGTGCCAGCAGGGGACTTCCCGTTAGCGACTTTAGCGCAGATACGCAGTATTTT.

Of note for this clonotype: One base away lies a much larger clone, so this may be a sequencing read error. Without the conserved terminal phenylalanine or tryptophan, this CDR3 likely stems from a read error. The rearrangement joins TRBV29-1 to TRBJ2-1, with D possibly called TRBD1 or TRBD2 (5 bases each). Trimming shortened V by 6 bases and J by 4 bases, and 19 bases separated the two germline ends. CDR3 length: 15 residues. Germline V lookup: CDR1 SQVTM, CDR2 ANQGSEA. DNA of the CDR3: TGCAGCGTCGACCCTAGCTGGGGGACGTACAATGAGCAGTTCTTA. It encodes CSVDPSWGTYNEQFL.

This chain joins TRBV11-2 and TRBJ1-2; TRBD1 is a possible D gene (5 bases). Germline CDR1 SGHAT, CDR2 FQNNGV. Trimming removed 1 base at V and 5 bases at J, with 20 bases between. The CDR3 runs to 17 residues. This chain's CDR3 is CASSLGQPPNRWYGYTF. The CDR3 nucleotides read TGTGCCAGCAGCTTAGGACAGCCTCCGAACCGCTGGTATGGCTACACCTTC.

This clonotype was seen ten or more times. The chain links TRBV4-3 to TRBJ2-3, with D tentatively TRBD1 or TRBD2 (5 bases each). The CDR3 is 17 amino acids. Per germline, CDR1 LGHNA and CDR2 YSLEER. V shed 0 bases and J shed 4 bases, with 17 bases lying between them. CDR3 nucleotide sequence: TGCGCCAGCAGCCAAGATGGAGTGGGGGTTGGACCAGATACGCAGTATTTT. It yields the protein CASSQDGVGVGPDTQYF.

This clonotype was recorded at least ten times. The J gene is TRBJ2-7, the V gene TRBV20-1; D gene ambiguous. CDR3 size: 11 residues. V lost 7 bases and J lost 6, with 13 bases in between. The germline gives CDR1 DFQATT, CDR2 SNEGSKA (reference sequence). CDR3 sequence reads: CSVELGIEQYF. As DNA, the CDR3 is TGCAGTGTGGAGCTAGGGATCGAGCAGTACTTC.

This clonotype was detected a few times. The rearrangement uses TRBV30 and TRBJ2-7; D might be TRBD2 (7 bases). Deletions cut 2 bases from V and 6 bases from J, with 14 bases between. The germline V gene has CDR1 GTSNPN and CDR2 SVGIG (reference sequence). The CDR3 runs 13 residues. The CDR3 reads CAWSLGAGAEQYF. The CDR3 coding sequence is TGTGCCTGGAGTCTGGGGGCGGGAGCCGAGCAGTACTTC. Filled out from reference TRBV30 and TRBJ2-7, the complete variable domain reads SQTIHQWPATLVQPVGSPLSLECTVEGTSNPNLYWYRQAAGRGLQLLFYSVGIGQISSEVPQNLSASRPQDRQFILSSKKLLLSDSGFYLCAWSLGAGAEQYFGPGTRLTVT.

This clonotype has more than one count but fewer than ten. The genes are TRBV27 and TRBJ2-7; D perhaps matches TRBD1 (6 bases). Between the trimmed V and J ends, which lost 3 bases and 2 bases, there was a span of 11 bases. Germline V gene sequence: CDR1 MNHEY, CDR2 SMNVEV (reference sequence). The CDR3 sequence is 14 residues long. CDR3 region: CASSFRDTAYEQYF. The CDR3 coding sequence is TGTGCCAGCAGTTTCCGGGACACAGCCTACGAGCAGTACTTC.

This clonotype came up a few times. This chain's CDR3 is CASSLGSGTGPDTQYF. DNA of the CDR3: TGTGCCAGCAGCCTCGGTAGCGGGACTGGCCCAGATACGCAGTATTTT. The gene calls are TRBV7-3 and TRBJ2-3, with TRBD2 matching over 8 bases. CDR1 and CDR2 (germline): SGHTA, FQGTGA. The V segment lost 5 bases and the J segment 4 bases; nucleotides outside the gene matches: 11. This CDR3 contains 16 residues.

This clonotype was found many times. Here the CDR3 reads CASSFSRGEAFF. CDR3 DNA: TGTGCCAGCAGCTTCTCAAGGGGTGAAGCTTTCTTT. The gene calls are TRBV7-9 and TRBJ1-1; D might be TRBD1 (5 bases). Germline assignment: CDR1 SEHNR and CDR2 FQNEAQ (reference sequence). With 3 bases removed from V and 7 bases from J, the gap between germline ends came to 9 bases. The CDR3 sequence is 12 residues long.

This chain uses TRBV11-2 with TRBJ2-7; D ambiguous. CDR3 size: 16 residues. The germline V gene has CDR1 SGHAT and CDR2 FQNNGV. Trimming left V 4 bases short and J 2 bases short, with 18 bases between. The CDR3, as DNA: TGTGCCAGCAGCTCTCTCTTTGTTCACGGAGCCTACGAGCAGTACTTC. It yields the protein CASSSLFVHGAYEQYF.

The gene calls are TRBV15 and TRBJ2-7, with D possibly called TRBD1 or TRBD2 (5 bases each). The V end lost 0 bases, the J end lost 3 bases, and 15 bases lay between the germline ends. Germline V gene lookup returns CDR1 LNHNV and CDR2 YYDKDF (reference sequence). CDR3 length: 16 amino acids. DNA of the CDR3: TGTGCCACCAGCAGAGATCATGGGGGACGATACTACGAGCAGTACTTC. Translation: CATSRDHGGRYYEQYF.

The chain couples TRBV29-1 to TRBJ2-3; weak D call: TRBD2 (6 bases). With 4 bases removed from V and 6 bases from J, the gap between germline ends came to 17 bases. The CDR3 extends over 14 amino acids. Germline V gives CDR1 SQVTM, CDR2 ANQGSEA. The CDR3 DNA is TGCAGCGTTGTTGGTTTAGCGGCCCGGGATACGCAGTATTTT. This encodes CSVVGLAARDTQYF.

The rearrangement links TRBV7-9 to TRBJ2-1; the D gene could be TRBD1 or TRBD2 (5 bases each). Germline CDR1 is SEHNR and CDR2 is FQNEAQ (reference sequence). This CDR3 has 13 amino acids. V was shortened by 5 bases and J by 10 bases, with 15 bases between the two germline ends. CDR3 sequence: CASSPNVGDEQFF. The CDR3 DNA reads TGTGCCAGCAGCCCAAACGTTGGGGACGAGCAGTTCTTC. Using reference TRBV7-9 and TRBJ2-1 for the parts outside the CDR3, the full variable domain is DTGVSQNPRHKITKRGQNVTFRCDPISEHNRLYWYRQTLGQGPEFLTYFQNEAQLEKSRLLSDRFSAERPKGSFSTLEIQRTEQGDSAMYLCASSPNVGDEQFFGPGTRLTVL.

The chain couples TRBV5-6 to TRBJ2-7, with 10 bases fitting TRBD2. V lost 0 bases, J lost 2 bases, and 5 bases stayed unmatched. Germline V gives CDR1 SGHDT, CDR2 YYEEEE. The CDR3 is 16 residues long. This CDR3 reads CASSLGVSGGAYEQYF. The CDR3 DNA reads TGTGCCAGCAGCTTGGGCGTGAGCGGGGGGGCCTACGAGCAGTACTTC.

The chain joins TRBV9 to TRBJ2-7, with unresolved D. Germline V gene sequence: CDR1 SGDLS, CDR2 YYNGEE. V was cut by 0 bases and J by 2 bases, with 12 bases left in between. The CDR3 consists of 15 residues. CDR3 in DNA: TGTGCCAGCAGCGTAGCGGCCTCCATTGCCTACGAGCAGTACTTC. Its translation: CASSVAASIAYEQYF.